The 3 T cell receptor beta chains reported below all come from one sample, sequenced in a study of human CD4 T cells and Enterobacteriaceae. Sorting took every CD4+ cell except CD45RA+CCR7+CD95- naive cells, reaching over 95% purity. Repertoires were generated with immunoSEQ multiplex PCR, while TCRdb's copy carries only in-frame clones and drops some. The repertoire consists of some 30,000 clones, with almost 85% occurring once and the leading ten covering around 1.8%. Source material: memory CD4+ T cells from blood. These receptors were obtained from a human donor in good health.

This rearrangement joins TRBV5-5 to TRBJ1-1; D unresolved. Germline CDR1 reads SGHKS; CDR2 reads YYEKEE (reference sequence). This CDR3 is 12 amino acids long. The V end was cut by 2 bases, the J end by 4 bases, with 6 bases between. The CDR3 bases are TGTGCCAGCAGCTTTATCAGCACTGAAGCTTTCTTT. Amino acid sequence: CASSFISTEAFF.

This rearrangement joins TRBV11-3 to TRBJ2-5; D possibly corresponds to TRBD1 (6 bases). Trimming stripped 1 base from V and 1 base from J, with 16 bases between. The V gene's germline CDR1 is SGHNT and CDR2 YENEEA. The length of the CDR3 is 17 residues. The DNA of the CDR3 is TGTGCCAGCAGCTTAGGGGGGACCCTAGGGGGCCAAGAGACCCAGTACTTC. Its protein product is CASSLGGTLGGQETQYF.

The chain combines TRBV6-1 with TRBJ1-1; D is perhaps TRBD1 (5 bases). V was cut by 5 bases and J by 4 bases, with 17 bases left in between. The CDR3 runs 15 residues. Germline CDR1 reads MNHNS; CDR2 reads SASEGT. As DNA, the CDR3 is TGTGCCAGCAGTAAACTCGGGACCGAGGGCACTGAAGCTTTCTTT. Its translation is CASSKLGTEGTEAFF.